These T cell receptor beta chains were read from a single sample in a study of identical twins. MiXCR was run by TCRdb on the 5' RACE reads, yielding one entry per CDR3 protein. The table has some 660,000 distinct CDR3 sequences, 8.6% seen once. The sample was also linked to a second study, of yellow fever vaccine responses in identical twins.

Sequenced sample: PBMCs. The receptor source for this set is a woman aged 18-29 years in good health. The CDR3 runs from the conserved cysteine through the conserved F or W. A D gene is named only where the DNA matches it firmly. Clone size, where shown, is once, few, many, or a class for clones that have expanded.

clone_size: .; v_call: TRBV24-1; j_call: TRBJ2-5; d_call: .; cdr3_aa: CATRGDSGETQYF; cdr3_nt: TGTGCCACCAGGGGGGACTCCGGCGAGACCCAGTACTTC
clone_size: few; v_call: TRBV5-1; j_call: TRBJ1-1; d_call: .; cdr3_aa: CASAKTGGTEAFF; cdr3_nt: TGCGCCAGCGCCAAGACCGGGGGCACTGAAGCTTTCTTT
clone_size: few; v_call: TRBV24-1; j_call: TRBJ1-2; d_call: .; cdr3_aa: CATSVGNYGYTF; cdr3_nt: TGTGCCACCAGTGTTGGTAACTATGGCTACACCTTC
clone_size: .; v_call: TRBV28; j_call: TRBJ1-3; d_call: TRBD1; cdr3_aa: CASSSRDRAGNTIYF; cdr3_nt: TGTGCCAGCAGTTCCCGGGACAGGGCTGGAAACACCATATATTTT
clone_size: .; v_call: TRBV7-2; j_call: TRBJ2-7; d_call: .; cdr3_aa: CASSLGASQYEQYF; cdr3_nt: TGTGCCAGCAGCTTAGGGGCTAGCCAGTACGAGCAGTACTTC
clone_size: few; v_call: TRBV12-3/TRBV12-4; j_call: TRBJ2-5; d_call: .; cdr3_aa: CASAPFQGLGETQYF; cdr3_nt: TGTGCCAGCGCCCCTTTCCAGGGGCTCGGAGAGACCCAGTACTTC
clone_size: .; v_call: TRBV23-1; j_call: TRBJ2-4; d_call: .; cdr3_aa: CANLSPQNIQYF; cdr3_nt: TGCGCCAACCTAAGCCCACAAAACATTCAGTACTTC
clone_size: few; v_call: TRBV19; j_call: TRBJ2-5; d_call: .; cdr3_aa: CASSHQQAGETQYF; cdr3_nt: TGTGCCAGTAGCCACCAGCAAGCCGGAGAGACCCAGTACTTC
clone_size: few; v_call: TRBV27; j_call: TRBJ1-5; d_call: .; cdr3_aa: CASSSASSSNQPQHF; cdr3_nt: TGTGCCAGCAGTTCCGCCAGCAGTAGCAATCAGCCCCAGCATTTT
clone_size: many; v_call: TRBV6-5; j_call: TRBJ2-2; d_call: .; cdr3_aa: CASTTLGGELFF; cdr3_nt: TGTGCCAGCACAACCCTCGGCGGGGAGCTGTTTTTT
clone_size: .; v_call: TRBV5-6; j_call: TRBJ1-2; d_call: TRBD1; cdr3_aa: CASSGDSQHTF; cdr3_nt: TGTGCCAGCAGTGGGGACAGCCAACACACCTTC
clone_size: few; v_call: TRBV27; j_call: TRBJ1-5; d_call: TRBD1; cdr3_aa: CASSATGVVNQPQHF; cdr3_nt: TGTGCCAGCAGCGCCACAGGGGTTGTGAATCAGCCCCAGCATTTT
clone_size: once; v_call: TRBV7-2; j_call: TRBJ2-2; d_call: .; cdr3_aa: CASSPSWAGTGELCF; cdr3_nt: TGTGCCAGCAGCCCCAGCTGGGCGGGAACCGGGGAGCTGTGTTTT
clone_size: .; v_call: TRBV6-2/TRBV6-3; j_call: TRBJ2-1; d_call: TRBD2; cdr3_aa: CASSPTSGRLNEQFF; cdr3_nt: TGTGCCAGCAGTCCCACTAGCGGGAGGTTAAATGAGCAGTTCTTC
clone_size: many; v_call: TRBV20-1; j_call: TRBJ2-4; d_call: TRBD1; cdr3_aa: CSASYRGENIQYF; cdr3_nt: TGCAGTGCGTCCTACAGGGGGGAAAACATTCAGTACTTC
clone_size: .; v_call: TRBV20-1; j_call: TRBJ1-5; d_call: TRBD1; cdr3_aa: CSASVRQGEFYSNQPQHF; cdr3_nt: TGCAGTGCTAGTGTTAGACAGGGGGAATTCTATAGCAATCAGCCCCAGCATTTT
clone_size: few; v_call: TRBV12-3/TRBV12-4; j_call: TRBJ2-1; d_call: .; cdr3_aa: CASSSPNYNEQFF; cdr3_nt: TGTGCCAGCAGTTCACCGAACTACAATGAGCAGTTCTTC
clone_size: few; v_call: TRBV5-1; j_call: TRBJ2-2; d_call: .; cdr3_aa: CASSRASKANTGELFF; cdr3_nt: TGCGCCAGCAGCCGGGCCAGCAAAGCGAACACCGGGGAGCTGTTTTTT
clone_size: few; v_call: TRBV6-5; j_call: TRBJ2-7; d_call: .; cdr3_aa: CASSYGFTGSVPQYF; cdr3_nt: TGTGCCAGCAGTTACGGGTTTACCGGGAGCGTGCCGCAGTACTTC
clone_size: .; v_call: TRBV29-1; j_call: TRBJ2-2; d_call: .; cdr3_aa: CSVQRGDTGELFF; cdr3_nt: TGCAGCGTTCAGAGAGGGGACACCGGGGAGCTGTTTTTT
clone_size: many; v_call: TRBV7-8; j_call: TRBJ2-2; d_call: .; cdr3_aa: CASTQPYRDTDTGELFF; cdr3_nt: TGTGCCAGCACCCAACCCTACCGGGACACTGACACCGGGGAGCTGTTTTTT
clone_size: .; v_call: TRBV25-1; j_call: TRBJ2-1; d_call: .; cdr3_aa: CASSEAGTDNVQFF; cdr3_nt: TGTGCCAGCAGTGAGGCCGGGACCGACAATGTGCAGTTCTTC
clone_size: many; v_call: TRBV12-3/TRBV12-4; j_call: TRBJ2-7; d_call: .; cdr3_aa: CASSLSLQDNSYEQYF; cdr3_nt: TGTGCCAGCAGTTTAAGCCTTCAGGACAATTCCTACGAGCAGTACTTC
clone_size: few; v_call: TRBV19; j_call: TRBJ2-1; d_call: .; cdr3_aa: CASSISQVINEQFF; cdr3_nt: TGTGCCAGTAGTATAAGCCAGGTCATCAATGAGCAGTTCTTC
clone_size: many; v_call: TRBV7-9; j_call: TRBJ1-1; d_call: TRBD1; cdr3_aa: CASSHKDRVEEAFF; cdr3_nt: TGTGCCAGCAGCCATAAAGACAGGGTAGAAGAAGCTTTCTTT
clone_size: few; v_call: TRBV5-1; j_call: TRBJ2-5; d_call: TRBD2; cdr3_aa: CASSPGTTSGRETQYF; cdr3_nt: TGCGCCAGCAGCCCCGGGACTACTTCAGGCCGTGAGACCCAGTACTTC
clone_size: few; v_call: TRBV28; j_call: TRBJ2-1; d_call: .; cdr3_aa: CAGASSGYEQFF; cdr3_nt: TGTGCCGGGGCTAGTAGTGGGTATGAGCAGTTCTTC
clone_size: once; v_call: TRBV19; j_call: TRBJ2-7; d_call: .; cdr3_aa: CASSTGALISSYEQYF; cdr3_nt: TGTGCCAGTAGCACCGGAGCACTTATAAGCTCCTACGAGCAGTACTTC
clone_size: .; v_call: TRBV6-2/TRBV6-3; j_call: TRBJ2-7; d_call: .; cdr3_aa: CASRTTRQVSYEQYF; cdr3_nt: TGTGCCAGCAGAACTACCCGGCAGGTGTCCTACGAGCAGTACTTC
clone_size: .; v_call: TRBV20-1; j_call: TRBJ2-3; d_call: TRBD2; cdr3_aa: CSASGGPGDTQYF; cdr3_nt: TGCAGTGCTTCGGGGGGGCCTGGAGATACGCAGTATTTT
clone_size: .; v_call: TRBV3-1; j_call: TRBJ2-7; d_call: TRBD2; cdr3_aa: CASSQAGGAHEQYF; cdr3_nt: TGTGCCAGCAGCCAAGCCGGGGGGGCCCACGAGCAGTACTTC
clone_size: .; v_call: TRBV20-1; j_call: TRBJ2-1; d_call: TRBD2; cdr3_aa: CSARELAGYNEQFF; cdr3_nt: TGCAGTGCTAGGGAACTAGCGGGGTACAATGAGCAGTTCTTC
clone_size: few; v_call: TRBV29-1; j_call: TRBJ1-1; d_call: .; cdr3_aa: CSALQGGSFPAFF; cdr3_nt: TGCAGCGCCCTTCAAGGCGGCTCCTTCCCCGCTTTCTTT
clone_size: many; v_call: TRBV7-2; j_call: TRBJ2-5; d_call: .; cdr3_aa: CASSLLGGLQETQYF; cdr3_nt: TGTGCCAGCAGCTTATTAGGCGGCTTACAAGAGACCCAGTACTTC
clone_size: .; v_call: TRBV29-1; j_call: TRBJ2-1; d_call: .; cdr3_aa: CSVPGREGAYYNEQFF; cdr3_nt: TGCAGCGTCCCCGGTCGGGAGGGGGCGTACTACAATGAGCAGTTCTTC
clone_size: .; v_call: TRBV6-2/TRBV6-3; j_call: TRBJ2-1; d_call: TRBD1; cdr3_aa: CASSPRTGELNEQFF; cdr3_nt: TGTGCCAGCAGCCCACGGACAGGGGAACTCAATGAGCAGTTCTTC
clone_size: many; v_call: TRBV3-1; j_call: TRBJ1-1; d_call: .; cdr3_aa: CASSQVSGEAEAFF; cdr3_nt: TGTGCCAGCAGCCAAGTCTCGGGAGAGGCTGAAGCTTTCTTT
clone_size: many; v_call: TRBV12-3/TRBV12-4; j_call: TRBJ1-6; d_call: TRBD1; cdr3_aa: CASSLRDRVNSPLHF; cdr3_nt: TGTGCCAGCAGTTTAAGGGACAGGGTTAATTCACCCCTCCACTTT
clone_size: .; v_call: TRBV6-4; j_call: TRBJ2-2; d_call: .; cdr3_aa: CASSERGSTGELFF; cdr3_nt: TGTGCCAGCAGTGAACGGGGGAGCACCGGGGAGCTGTTTTTT
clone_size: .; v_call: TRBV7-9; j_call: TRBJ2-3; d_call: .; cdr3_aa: CASSGSREYDFTDTQYF; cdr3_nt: TGTGCCAGCAGCGGTAGTAGGGAGTACGACTTCACAGATACGCAGTATTTT
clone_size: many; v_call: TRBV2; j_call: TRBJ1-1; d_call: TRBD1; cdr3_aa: CASSHRGMNTEAFF; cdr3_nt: TGTGCCAGCAGTCACAGGGGTATGAACACTGAAGCTTTCTTT
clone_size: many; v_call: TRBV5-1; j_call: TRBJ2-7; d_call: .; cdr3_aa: CASSLTLGLDYEQYF; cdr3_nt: TGCGCCAGCAGCTTGACACTGGGACTGGACTACGAGCAGTACTTC
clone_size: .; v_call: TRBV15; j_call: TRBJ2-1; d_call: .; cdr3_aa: CATSRDPGTVNNEQFF; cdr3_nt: TGTGCCACCAGCAGAGACCCCGGGACCGTAAACAATGAGCAGTTCTTC
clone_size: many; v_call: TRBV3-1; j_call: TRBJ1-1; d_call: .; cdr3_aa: CASSQMGPDTEAFF; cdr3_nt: TGTGCCAGCAGCCAGATGGGGCCGGACACTGAAGCTTTCTTT
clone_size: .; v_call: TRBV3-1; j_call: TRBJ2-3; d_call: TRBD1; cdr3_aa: CASSEGQGYTDTQYF; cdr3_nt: TGTGCCAGCAGTGAAGGACAGGGGTACACAGATACGCAGTATTTT